The source of this TCR beta chain is a study of CD8 T cells in Susac syndrome. RNA in amounts of roughly 0.5 to 1 ug was reverse transcribed with random hexamers. An immunoSEQ multiplex PCR generated amplified TCR beta CDR3 products spanning 54 Vbeta and 13 Jbeta. TCRdb used MiXCR to reprocess the immunoSEQ multiplex PCR reads, holding one entry per CDR3 protein. This sample yields approximately 83,000 distinct CDR3 sequences, of which approximately 95% are seen a single time; roughly 1% belongs to the top ten. Negative isolation was used for CD8+ and CD4+ T cells and FACS enrichment for TEMRA cells. This CDR3 is built from 19 residues. V lost 0 bases, J lost 0 bases, and 6 bases stayed unmatched. Germline assignment: CDR1 SEHNR and CDR2 FQNEAQ (reference sequence).

This sequence originates from a human donor with Susac syndrome. The V and J genes are TRBV7-9 and TRBJ2-2; 11 nucleotides line up with TRBD2. Material for sequencing was CD8+ T cells from PBMCs. In DNA, the CDR3 is TGTGCCAGCAGCTTAGCGCCGGGACTAGCGGAAGCGAACACCGGGGAGCTGTTTTTT. It is translated as CASSLAPGLAEANTGELFF.